This T cell receptor beta chain was found in a study of regulatory T cells in long-lasting Graves disease. For TCR beta, libraries came from iRepertoire HTBI primers and Arm-PCR of CDR3 regions. One entry per CDR3 protein results from TCRdb running MiXCR on the multiplex PCR reads. In the table there are about 540,000 distinct CDR3 sequences, roughly 13% of which are singletons. Of note for this clonotype: The target antigen is unknown.

The time point here: newly diagnosed GD, antithyroid drugs for less than 3 months. The TCR library was made from RNA that had been extracted from PBMCs in TRIzol. Germline V gene lookup returns CDR1 DFQATT and CDR2 SNEGSKA (reference sequence). The V gene end was trimmed by 4 bases and the J gene end by 6 bases; junction bases not matched to a gene: 18. The CDR3 is 16 residues long. The study's findings and limits: Preferential use of TRBV28, TRBJ1-2 and TRBJ2-5 was seen in persistent disease. Newly diagnosed Graves' patients had higher TCR diversity than persistent ones.

In addition, the sample was reused for a study of T cells in Graves' hyperthyroidism and ophthalmopathy. Per that study: Subjects aged 18 to 65 presented with newly diagnosed hyperthyroidism of less than 2 months' duration. With the HTBI primer set, the TCR CDR3 went through a first round of RT-PCR.

The sequences come from peripheral blood mononuclear cells (PBMCs), collected at new diagnosis, from a patient treated with antithyroid drugs. The origin of this receptor is a man aged 25 to 45 with Graves disease. The chain links TRBV20-1 to TRBJ2-7, with TRBD2 matching 7 bases. CDR3 amino acids: CSAKGKFGGSMREQYF. The CDR3 coding sequence is TGCAGTGCTAAAGGAAAGTTCGGCGGGAGTATGCGCGAGCAGTACTTC.